A single sample gave rise to the 29 T cell receptor beta chains below, sequenced in a study of cytomegalovirus exposure and HLA in healthy donors. PCR primers comprised 60 Vbeta and 13 Jbeta primers. Repertoires were generated with immunoSEQ multiplex PCR, while TCRdb's copy carries only in-frame clones and drops some. This table has approximately 240,000 clones, roughly 90% appearing once. The sample comprised PBMCs. The origin of the receptors is a woman between 18 and 30 years old in good health and CMV-seronegative.

The rearrangement joins TRBV7-3 to TRBJ2-1; 9 bases are a match to TRBD2. Losses at the gene ends were 3 bases for V and 5 bases for J; bases not matched to a gene: 8. This CDR3 is 16 amino acids long. CDR1 and CDR2 from the germline V gene are SGHTA and FQGTGA. The CDR3 spells CASSLVTSGEHNEQFF. Written as DNA, the CDR3 is TGTGCCAGCAGCTTGGTGACTAGCGGTGAACACAATGAGCAGTTCTTC.

A single count supports this clone. The chain employs TRBV6-5 and TRBJ1-2; D gene uncertain. The CDR3 consists of 14 residues. The V gene lost 6 bases and the J gene lost 1 base, with 12 bases spanning the gap. Germline V gives CDR1 MNHEY, CDR2 SVGAGI. In DNA, the CDR3 is TGTGCCAGCAGCCTAGCCTTCCGTAACTATGGCTACACCTTC. Encoded protein: CASSLAFRNYGYTF.

The V call is TRBV13, the J call TRBJ2-1, with 9 bases matching TRBD1. From germline, CDR1 is PRHDT and CDR2 FYEKMQ (reference sequence). The CDR3 totals 15 residues. V was pared by 5 bases and J by 6 bases, with 8 bases of the junction left unmatched. Written as DNA, the CDR3 is TGTGCCAGCAGCCGTACCGGGACAGGGTTCAATGAGCAGTTCTTC. Its translation is CASSRTGTGFNEQFF.

The chain has TRBV7-3 and TRBJ1-1; 8 bases align to TRBD1. V dropped 4 bases and J dropped 5; count of bases not matched to a gene: 24. Per germline, CDR1 SGHTA and CDR2 FQGTGA. This CDR3 has 20 residues. The CDR3 nucleotides read TGTGCCAGCAGCTCATACAAGGCAGGGGGCCTTCATCTTCGTGGAACTGAAGCTTTCTTT. Protein product: CASSSYKAGGLHLRGTEAFF.

The chain recombines TRBV7-9 with TRBJ2-2; D call uncertain. V was pared by 2 bases and J by 1 base, with 8 bases between. The CDR3 has 15 amino acids. Germline CDR1 and CDR2: SEHNR and FQNEAQ (reference sequence). CDR3 coding DNA: TGTGCCAGCAGCTTACGGTTTGGGAACACCGGGGAGCTGTTTTTT. Residues: CASSLRFGNTGELFF.

The chain links TRBV29-1 to TRBJ1-1; the D gene is possibly TRBD1 (5 bases). Germline V lookup: CDR1 SQVTM, CDR2 ANQGSEA. Deletions cut 6 bases from V and 6 bases from J, with 17 bases between. The CDR3 has 13 residues. The CDR3 region is CSVTEGAEAEAFF. DNA of the CDR3: TGCAGCGTAACCGAAGGGGCAGAGGCTGAAGCTTTCTTT.

The V and J genes are TRBV10-2 and TRBJ1-1, with 10 bases fitting TRBD1. The CDR3 has 15 amino acids. Germline CDR1 and CDR2: WSHSY and SAAADI. V trimming: 4 bases; J trimming: 6 bases; junction bases outside the gene matches: 8. CDR3 DNA sequence: TGCGCCAGCAGTGTGACAGGGGGCCAGGCCTCTGAAGCTTTCTTT. This translates into CASSVTGGQASEAFF.

This rearrangement joins TRBV5-5 to TRBJ1-2; 7 nucleotides align to TRBD1. Germline values: CDR1 SGHKS, CDR2 YYEKEE (reference sequence). The CDR3 runs to 15 residues. The ends lost 4 bases at V and 4 bases at J; junction bases unmatched: 10. CDR3 bases: TGTGCCAGCAGCACCAGGAACAGGGGACCCTATGGCTACACCTTC. Encoded protein: CASSTRNRGPYGYTF.

This chain connects TRBV5-6 to TRBJ1-2; no clear D. The V gene's germline CDR1 is SGHDT and CDR2 YYEEEE. Trimming removed 0 bases from V and 0 bases from J, with 6 bases in between. The CDR3 runs 14 residues. This CDR3 is CASSLAGPNYGYTF. In nucleotides, the CDR3 is TGTGCCAGCAGCTTGGCAGGCCCTAACTATGGCTACACCTTC.

The chain carries TRBV19 and TRBJ2-2; D is ambiguous. The length of the CDR3 is 13 residues. Germline V gene lookup returns CDR1 LNHDA and CDR2 SQIVND (reference sequence). V was cut by 3 bases and J by 4 bases, with 6 bases left in between. CDR3 nucleotides: TGTGCCAGTAGTATTGCGGCCACCGGGGAGCTGTTTTTT. This codes for CASSIAATGELFF. Looking up the rest from reference TRBV19 and TRBJ2-2 gives the full variable domain: DGGITQSPKYLFRKEGQNVTLSCEQNLNHDAMYWYRQDPGQGLRLIYYSQIVNDFQKGDIAEGYSVSREKKESFPLTVTSAQKNPTAFYLCASSIAATGELFFGEGSRLTVL.

Concerning this clone: This CDR3 is also generated by other DNA sequences in the sample. V and J are TRBV5-6 and TRBJ1-1; TRBD1 is a possible D gene (5 bases). The V end lost 4 bases, the J end lost 2 bases, and 18 bases lay between the germline ends. The CDR3 is 16 residues long. Germline CDR1 SGHDT, CDR2 YYEEEE. The DNA of the CDR3 is TGTGCCAGCAGCCTGGGGTTCGGCAGGGTTAACACTGAAGCTTTCTTT. As protein: CASSLGFGRVNTEAFF. Looking up the rest from reference TRBV5-6 and TRBJ1-1 gives the full variable domain: DAGVTQSPTHLIKTRGQQVTLRCSPKSGHDTVSWYQQALGQGPQFIFQYYEEEERQRGNFPDRFSGHQFPNYSSELNVNALLLGDSALYLCASSLGFGRVNTEAFFGQGTRLTVV.

The V and J genes are TRBV4-1 and TRBJ2-5; TRBD1 matches 8 bases. Germline V gene data show CDR1 as MGHRA and CDR2 as YSYEKL. The CDR3 contains 15 residues. V was clipped by 1 base and J by 2 bases; unmatched bases: 3. Here the CDR3 DNA reads TGCGCCAGCAGCCAAGCAGGGGGCCAACAAGAGACCCAGTACTTC. Its translation: CASSQAGGQQETQYF.

The genes are TRBV10-3 and TRBJ2-1; TRBD2 aligns across 12 bases. With 4 bases clipped from V and 2 bases from J, the junction kept 3 bases outside the gene matches. The CDR3 is made up of 16 amino acids. Looked up from germline, CDR1 is ENHRY and CDR2 is SYGVKD. CDR3 loop: CAISGSSGGAYNEQFF. In nucleotides, the CDR3 is TGTGCCATCAGTGGGTCTAGCGGGGGGGCCTACAATGAGCAGTTCTTC.

The CDR3 sequence is CASAPGGRNEQYF. CDR3 in DNA: TGTGCCAGTGCCCCCGGCGGGAGAAACGAGCAGTACTTC. The V and J genes are TRBV6-5 and TRBJ2-7, with 7 bases lining up with TRBD2. Unmatched junction bases numbered 10, after V lost 9 bases and J lost 5 bases. The germline gives CDR1 MNHEY, CDR2 SVGAGI. The CDR3 has 13 residues.

This chain joins TRBV6-5 and TRBJ2-7; 9 bases line up with TRBD2. CDR1 and CDR2 (germline): MNHEY, SVGAGI. Trimming cost V 6 bases and J 4 bases; bases outside gene matches: 4. The length of the CDR3 is 13 residues. The CDR3 nucleotides are TGTGCCAGCAGCTCGCGGGAGGGATACGAGCAGTACTTC. This translates into CASSSREGYEQYF.

V usage is TRBV7-2 and J usage is TRBJ1-2; D ambiguous. V dropped 1 base and J dropped 5 bases, with 14 bases sitting between them. The CDR3 sequence is 15 residues long. CDR1 and CDR2 (germline): SGHTA, FQGNSA. Written as DNA, the CDR3 is TGTGCCAGCAGCTTAGAGCCGGGGAGGAGGTATGGCTACACCTTC. It is translated as CASSLEPGRRYGYTF.

This clone was observed a few times. The chain carries TRBV11-3 and TRBJ2-1; 12 bases are shared with TRBD2. V trimming: 5 bases; J trimming: 9 bases; junction bases outside the gene matches: 8. The germline V gene encodes CDR1 SGHNT and CDR2 YENEEA. This CDR3 is 15 amino acids long. CDR3 nucleotides: TGTGCCAGCAGCCCGCGGACTAGCGGGAACACTGAGCAGTTCTTC. This encodes CASSPRTSGNTEQFF.

The V call is TRBV6-5, the J call TRBJ2-1; no reliable D call. Germline CDR1 is MNHEY and CDR2 is SVGAGI. Trimming took 6 bases from V and 9 from J, leaving 15 bases between them. The CDR3 length is 13 residues. The CDR3 region is CASRLGQLGEQFF. CDR3 DNA: TGTGCCAGCAGATTGGGCCAGCTGGGTGAGCAGTTCTTC.

V and J are TRBV7-6 and TRBJ2-7; D unresolved. This CDR3 has 13 residues. Germline CDR1 reads SGHVS; CDR2 reads FNYEAQ. Trimming removed 4 bases at V and 2 bases at J, with 9 bases between. The CDR3 coding sequence is TGTGCCAGCAGCTCCCACGCGACCTACGAGCAGTACTTC. It translates to CASSSHATYEQYF.

The chain combines TRBV13 with TRBJ2-7; unclear D gene. There are 15 residues in the CDR3. With 7 bases removed from V and 6 bases from J, the gap between germline ends came to 22 bases. Germline V gene sequence: CDR1 PRHDT, CDR2 FYEKMQ (reference sequence). CDR3 nucleotide sequence: TGTGCCAGCAAGGAAGCGCGACGCGAACCGGTCGAGCAGTACTTC. Translation: CASKEARREPVEQYF. Full variable domain (rest looked up from reference TRBV13 and TRBJ2-7): AAGVIQSPRHLIKEKRETATLKCYPIPRHDTVYWYQQGPGQDPQFLISFYEKMQSDKGSIPDRFSAQQFSDYHSELNMSSLELGDSALYFCASKEARREPVEQYFGPGTRLTVT.

The chain couples TRBV2 to TRBJ2-3, with 10 bases matching TRBD1. Germline V gives CDR1 SNHLY, CDR2 FYNNEI. Trimming removed 6 bases from V and 13 bases from J; junction bases left unmatched: 7. This CDR3 is 12 amino acids long. CDR3 nucleotide sequence: TGTGCCAGCAGGACCGGAGGGACAGGGGAGTATTTT. Its protein product is CASRTGGTGEYF. The whole variable domain, filled in from reference TRBV2 and TRBJ2-3, reads EPEVTQTPSHQVTQMGQEVILRCVPISNHLYFYWYRQILGQKVEFLVSFYNNEISEKSEIFDDQFSVERPDGSNFTLKIRSTKLEDSAMYFCASRTGGTGEYFGPGTRLTVL.

In its sample, this clone was seen once. The chain links TRBV4-3 to TRBJ2-7; 7 bases fit TRBD2. V gave up 0 bases and J gave up 0 bases; unmatched junction bases: 11. Germline CDR1 LGHNA, CDR2 YSLEER. This CDR3 is built from 18 residues. The CDR3 here is CASSQEPASGESSYEQYF. CDR3 bases: TGCGCCAGCAGCCAAGAACCTGCTAGCGGCGAAAGCTCCTACGAGCAGTACTTC.

V and J are TRBV29-1 and TRBJ1-2; D call uncertain. With 3 bases removed from V and 4 bases from J, the gap between germline ends came to 21 bases. This CDR3 is built from 16 residues. Germline CDR1 and CDR2: SQVTM and ANQGSEA. CDR3 DNA sequence: TGCAGCGTTGATGGTTACGAGGGCCTTCCCTTCTATGGCTACACCTTC. Amino acids: CSVDGYEGLPFYGYTF.

This clone came up once. V and J are TRBV4-3 and TRBJ1-5; 8 bases line up with TRBD1. The germline V gene encodes CDR1 LGHNA and CDR2 YSLEER. V dropped 4 bases and J dropped 5; count of bases not matched to a gene: 7. The CDR3 sequence is 15 residues long. In DNA form, the CDR3 reads TGCGCCAGCAGCCTAGAAGTACAGGGGGATCAGCCCCAGCATTTT. It specifies CASSLEVQGDQPQHF.

The rearrangement joins TRBV9 to TRBJ1-4; D might be TRBD1 (6 bases). V shed 3 bases and J shed 7 bases, with 16 bases lying between them. Germline CDR1 SGDLS, CDR2 YYNGEE. The CDR3 extends over 15 amino acids. The CDR3 nucleotides are TGTGCCAGCAGCGGAACAGGGTTTGGGGGTGAAAAACTGTTTTTT. Protein product: CASSGTGFGGEKLFF.

The chain carries TRBV7-9 and TRBJ1-1; a weak D match, TRBD1 (6 bases). V lost 5 bases to trimming and J lost 11 bases, with 12 bases between them. CDR1 SEHNR and CDR2 FQNEAQ come from the germline V gene (reference sequence). The CDR3 has 11 amino acids. The CDR3 bases are TGTGCCAGCAGCGAGACAGGAGTGGCTTTCTTT. Translated: CASSETGVAFF.

The chain carries TRBV18 and TRBJ2-5; D perhaps matches TRBD1 (6 bases). The CDR3 is 14 amino acids. Germline CDR1 reads KGHSH; CDR2 reads LQKENI. Trimming left V 6 bases short and J 6 bases short, with 17 bases between. The CDR3, as DNA: TGTGCCAGCTCCCCCAGGACAGCGTCCCAGACCCAGTACTTC. It is translated as CASSPRTASQTQYF.

This chain connects TRBV5-5 to TRBJ2-7; 8 bases agree with TRBD2. Trimming at V came to 0 bases and at J to 3 bases, leaving 5 bases not matched to a gene. The CDR3 is 15 amino acids. Germline V gene sequence: CDR1 SGHKS, CDR2 YYEKEE (reference sequence). CDR3 sequence (DNA): TGTGCCAGCAGCTTGGTGGCGGGGGGATACTACGAGCAGTACTTC. This codes for CASSLVAGGYYEQYF.

The chain employs TRBV7-9 and TRBJ2-7; a weak D match, TRBD1 (6 bases). The germline V gene encodes CDR1 SEHNR and CDR2 FQNEAQ (reference sequence). Trimming cost V 5 bases and J 7 bases, with 18 bases left between them. This CDR3 contains 14 residues. DNA for the CDR3: TGTGCCAGCAGCCTCCGGGACAAGGGGCCGGAGCAGTACTTC. It encodes CASSLRDKGPEQYF. The whole variable domain, filled in from reference TRBV7-9 and TRBJ2-7, reads DTGVSQNPRHKITKRGQNVTFRCDPISEHNRLYWYRQTLGQGPEFLTYFQNEAQLEKSRLLSDRFSAERPKGSFSTLEIQRTEQGDSAMYLCASSLRDKGPEQYFGPGTRLTVT.